This T cell receptor (beta chain) comes out of a study of cytomegalovirus exposure and HLA in healthy donors. Worth noting for this clone: The antigen remains unidentified.

General study results and limits: There were some public TCRs occurring in many donors, but most TCR sequences were rare. Certain sequence variants were highly shared and formed a cluster, and this cluster was likely a sequencing artifact. The only immune exposure information that was available was CMV serostatus.

CDR1 SGHDT and CDR2 YYEEEE come from the germline V gene. Trimming removed 3 bases from V and 2 bases from J, with 13 bases in between. This CDR3 is built from 15 residues. 13 Jbeta primers and 60 Vbeta primers were used for the PCR. Sequencing used immunoSEQ multiplex PCR; TCRdb keeps in-frame clones, though not all of them. In the table there are 150,000 to 200,000 clones, around 83% of which are singletons. The V and J genes are TRBV5-6 and TRBJ2-3; the D gene is possibly TRBD1 (6 bases). The source is a man in his forties or fifties in good health and CMV-seropositive. Sequencing input: PBMCs. The CDR3 nucleotides read TGTGCCAGCAGCTCAGGGGTCATCAACACAGATACGCAGTATTTT. Translating gives CASSSGVINTDTQYF.